Shown below are 2 T cell receptor beta chains from a single sample sequenced in a study of prognosis after radiotherapy for stage I lung cancer. The authors amplified TCR beta CDR3 from genomic DNA using two-round multiplex PCR. Primers targeting each individual TRBV and TRBJ gene were applied in first-round PCR. TCRdb used MiXCR to reprocess the multiplex PCR reads, holding one entry per CDR3 protein. Here the sample spans around 30,000 distinct CDR3 sequences, roughly a third being singletons. This specimen consisted of PBMCs, obtained before or after stereotactic body radiation therapy (not recorded which). The source of these receptors is a donor aged 50 or older with non-small cell lung cancer.

As for this clonotype: A read error is likely, as this CDR3 ends without the conserved phenylalanine or tryptophan. The chain employs TRBV24-1 and TRBJ2-3; no clear D. The CDR3 is 15 residues long. CDR1 and CDR2 (germline): KGHDR, SFDVKD. The germline V and J ends were trimmed by 8 bases and 0 bases, with 14 bases remaining between them. DNA of the CDR3: TGTGCCACCACATCCCTTGGAGCTAGCACAGATACGCAGTATCTT. It codes for CATTSLGASTDTQYL.

By proportion, this clonotype is medium-sized. This rearrangement joins TRBV6-1 to TRBJ2-6; D remains unclear. Germline V CDR1 and CDR2: MNHNS, SASEGT. This CDR3 comprises 12 residues. With 8 bases removed from V and 1 base from J, the gap between germline ends came to 3 bases. The DNA of the CDR3 is TGTGCCAGCCAGTCTGGGGCCAACGTCCTGACTTTC. This encodes CASQSGANVLTF.